Given below is one TCR beta chain in context. With 0 bases removed from V and 9 bases from J, the gap between germline ends came to 11 bases. The CDR3 contains 13 residues. Looked up from germline, CDR1 is MNHEY and CDR2 is SMNVEV (reference sequence). The sample originates from a study of blood T cell repertoires in COVID-19. On the study more broadly: Sources were T cells, B-cell-depleted T cells, or PBMCs; the material itself was cDNA or gDNA.

Enrolled during active infection, Seattle patients were then followed longitudinally. Study processing details: Amplification of reference gene primers was used by the study to estimate nucleated cell counts. The assay was immunoSEQ multiplex PCR, and TCRdb's table has in-frame clones only and misses some. V and J calls plus clone size are reproduced from that table; the DNA served to infer D and trimming. Of 75,000 to 90,000 clones in the sample, around four fifths are singletons; the top ten hold approximately 34%. The receptor was isolated from a man between 60 and 75 years old with COVID-19, enrolled during active disease. The V call is TRBV27, the J call TRBJ1-2; D is unclear. The sample comprised peripheral blood. This chain's CDR3 is CASSLSEGQRYTF. In DNA form, the CDR3 reads TGTGCCAGCAGTTTATCAGAGGGTCAGCGCTACACCTTC.